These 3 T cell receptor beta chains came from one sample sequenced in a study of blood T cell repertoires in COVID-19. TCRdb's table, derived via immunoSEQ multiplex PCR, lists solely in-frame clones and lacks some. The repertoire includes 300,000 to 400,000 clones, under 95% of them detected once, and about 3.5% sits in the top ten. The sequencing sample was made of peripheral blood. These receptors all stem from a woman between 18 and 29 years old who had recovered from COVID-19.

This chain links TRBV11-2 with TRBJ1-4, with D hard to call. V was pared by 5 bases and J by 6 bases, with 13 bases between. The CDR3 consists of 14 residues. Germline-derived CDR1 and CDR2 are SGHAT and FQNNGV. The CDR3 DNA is TGTGCCAGCAGCCCGACTGTAGACCATGAAAAACTGTTTTTT. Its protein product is CASSPTVDHEKLFF.

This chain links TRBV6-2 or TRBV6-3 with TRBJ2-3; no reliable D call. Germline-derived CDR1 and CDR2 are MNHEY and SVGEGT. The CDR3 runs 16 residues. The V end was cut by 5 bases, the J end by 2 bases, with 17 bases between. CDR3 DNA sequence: TGTGCCAGCAGTACCGAGAGGCTCCGCACCACAGATACGCAGTATTTT. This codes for CASSTERLRTTDTQYF.

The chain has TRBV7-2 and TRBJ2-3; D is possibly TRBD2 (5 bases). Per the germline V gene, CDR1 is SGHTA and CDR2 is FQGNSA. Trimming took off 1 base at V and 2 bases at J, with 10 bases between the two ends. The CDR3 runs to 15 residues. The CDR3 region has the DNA TGTGCCAGCAGCTTAGACGGGATTCACACAGATACGCAGTATTTT. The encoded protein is CASSLDGIHTDTQYF.